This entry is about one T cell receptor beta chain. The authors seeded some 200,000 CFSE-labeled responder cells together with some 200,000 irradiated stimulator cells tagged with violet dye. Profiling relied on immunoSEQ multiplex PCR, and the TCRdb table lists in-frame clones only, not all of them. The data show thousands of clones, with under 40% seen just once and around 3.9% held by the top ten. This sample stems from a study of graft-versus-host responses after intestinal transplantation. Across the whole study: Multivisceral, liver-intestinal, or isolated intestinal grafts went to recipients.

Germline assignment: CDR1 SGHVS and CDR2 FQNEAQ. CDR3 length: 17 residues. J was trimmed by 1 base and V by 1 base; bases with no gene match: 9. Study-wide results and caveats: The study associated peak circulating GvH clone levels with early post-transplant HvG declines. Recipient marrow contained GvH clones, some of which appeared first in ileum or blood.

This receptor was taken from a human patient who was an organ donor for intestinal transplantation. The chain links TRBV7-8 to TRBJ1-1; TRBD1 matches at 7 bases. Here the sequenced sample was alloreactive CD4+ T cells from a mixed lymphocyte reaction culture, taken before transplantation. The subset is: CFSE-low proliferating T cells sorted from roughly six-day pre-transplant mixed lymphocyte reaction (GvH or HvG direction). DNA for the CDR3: TGTGCCAGCAGCTTAGTAGGGGGCGGGGGGTGGAACACTGAAGCTTTCTTT. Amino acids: CASSLVGGGGWNTEAFF.